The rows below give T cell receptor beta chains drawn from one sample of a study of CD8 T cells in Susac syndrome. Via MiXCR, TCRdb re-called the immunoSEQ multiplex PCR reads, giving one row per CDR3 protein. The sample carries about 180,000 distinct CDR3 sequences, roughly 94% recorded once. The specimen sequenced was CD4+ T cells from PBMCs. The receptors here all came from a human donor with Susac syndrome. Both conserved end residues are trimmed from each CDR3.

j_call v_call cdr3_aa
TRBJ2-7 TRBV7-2 ASSLVGKDEQY
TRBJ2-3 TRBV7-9 ASSLKSTDTQY
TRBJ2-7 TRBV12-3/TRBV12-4 ASSFWGSSYEQY
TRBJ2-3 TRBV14 ASSLRVSLDDTQY
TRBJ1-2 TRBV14 ASSLSGTGGGYT
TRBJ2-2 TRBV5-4 ASSVGLGAGELF
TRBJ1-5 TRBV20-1 SVRRGNQPQH
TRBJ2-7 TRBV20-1 SAHFYEQY
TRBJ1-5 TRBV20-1 SARGAADQPQH
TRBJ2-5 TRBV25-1 ASSDRGAGETQY
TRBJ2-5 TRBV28 ASSLVGTGGRETQY
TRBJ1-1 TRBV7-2 ASSLGAANTEAF
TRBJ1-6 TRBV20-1 SASQGNSPLH
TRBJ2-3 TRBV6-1 ASTGALTDTQY
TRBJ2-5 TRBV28 ASSLGQLETQY